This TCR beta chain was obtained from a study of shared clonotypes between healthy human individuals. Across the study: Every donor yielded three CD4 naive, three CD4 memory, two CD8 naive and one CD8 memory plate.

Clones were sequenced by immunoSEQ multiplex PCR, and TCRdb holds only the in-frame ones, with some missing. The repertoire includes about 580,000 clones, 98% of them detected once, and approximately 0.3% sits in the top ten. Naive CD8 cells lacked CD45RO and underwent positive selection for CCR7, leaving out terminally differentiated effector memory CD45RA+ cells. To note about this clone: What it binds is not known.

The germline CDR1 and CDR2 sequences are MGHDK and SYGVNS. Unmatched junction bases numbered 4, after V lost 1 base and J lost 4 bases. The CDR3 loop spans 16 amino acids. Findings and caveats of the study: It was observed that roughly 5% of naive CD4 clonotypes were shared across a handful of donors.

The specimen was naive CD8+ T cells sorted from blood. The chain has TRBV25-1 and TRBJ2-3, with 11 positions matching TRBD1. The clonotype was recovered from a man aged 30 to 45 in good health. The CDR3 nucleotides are TGTGCCAGCAGTGAATCGGACAGGGGGCGCGCAGATACGCAGTATTTT. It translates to CASSESDRGRADTQYF.